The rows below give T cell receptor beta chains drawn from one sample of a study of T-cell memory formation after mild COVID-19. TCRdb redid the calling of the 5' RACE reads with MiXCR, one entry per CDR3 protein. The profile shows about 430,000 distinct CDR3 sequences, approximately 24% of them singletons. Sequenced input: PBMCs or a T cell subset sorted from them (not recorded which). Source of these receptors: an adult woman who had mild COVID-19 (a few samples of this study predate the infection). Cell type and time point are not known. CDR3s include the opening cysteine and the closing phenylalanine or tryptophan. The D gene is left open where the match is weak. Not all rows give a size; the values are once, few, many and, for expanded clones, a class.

cdr3_nt: TGTGCCTGGAGGAGGACCGCGGTCACCGGGGAGCTGTTTTTT
cdr3_aa: CAWRRTAVTGELFF
j_call: TRBJ2-2
cdr3_length: 14
d_call: NA
clone_size: few
v_call: TRBV30

cdr3_nt: TGTGCCACCAGTGATACGAGGGGGCAGGGGAGCTACACCTTC
cdr3_aa: CATSDTRGQGSYTF
j_call: TRBJ1-2
cdr3_length: 14
d_call: TRBD1
clone_size: NA
v_call: TRBV24-1

cdr3_nt: TGCGCCAGCAGCCTCTCCGGGGCTAGCGGAAATGAGCAGTTCTTC
cdr3_aa: CASSLSGASGNEQFF
j_call: TRBJ2-1
cdr3_length: 15
d_call: TRBD2
clone_size: NA
v_call: TRBV5-1

cdr3_nt: TGCAGTGCCAAAGGGGGACTAGCCTACGAGCAGTACTTC
cdr3_aa: CSAKGGLAYEQYF
j_call: TRBJ2-7
cdr3_length: 13
d_call: TRBD2
clone_size: few
v_call: TRBV20-1

cdr3_nt: TGTGCCAGCAGCGGGACAGGTGCGGGTGAGCAGTACTTC
cdr3_aa: CASSGTGAGEQYF
j_call: TRBJ2-7
cdr3_length: 13
d_call: TRBD1
clone_size: many
v_call: TRBV7-9

cdr3_nt: TGTGCCAGCACTCCGGGAGGCGGTAGCACAGATACGCAGTATTTT
cdr3_aa: CASTPGGGSTDTQYF
j_call: TRBJ2-3
cdr3_length: 15
d_call: TRBD2
clone_size: NA
v_call: TRBV12-3/TRBV12-4

cdr3_nt: TGTGCCAGCAGCGTAGGGCCCGGCATTCCTGGGGCCAACGTCCTGACTTTC
cdr3_aa: CASSVGPGIPGANVLTF
j_call: TRBJ2-6
cdr3_length: 17
d_call: NA
clone_size: NA
v_call: TRBV7-6

cdr3_nt: TGTGCCAGCAGGAGGGAGTACTACAATGAGCAGTTCTTC
cdr3_aa: CASRREYYNEQFF
j_call: TRBJ2-1
cdr3_length: 13
d_call: NA
clone_size: NA
v_call: TRBV5-5

cdr3_nt: TGTGCCAGCAGCTTAACCCCCCTGGGGGAGCAGTACTTC
cdr3_aa: CASSLTPLGEQYF
j_call: TRBJ2-7
cdr3_length: 13
d_call: NA
clone_size: NA
v_call: TRBV7-3

cdr3_nt: TGTGCCAGCAGCGGACAGGGGGCTTTGGAAGCTTTCTTT
cdr3_aa: CASSGQGALEAFF
j_call: TRBJ1-1
cdr3_length: 13
d_call: TRBD1
clone_size: few
v_call: TRBV12-3/TRBV12-4

cdr3_nt: TGTGCCAGTAGTGAACTCCAGCGAGGGACCTACTACACCTTC
cdr3_aa: CASSELQRGTYYTF
j_call: TRBJ1-2
cdr3_length: 14
d_call: NA
clone_size: NA
v_call: TRBV19

cdr3_nt: TGCGCCAGCAGCCAAGATCCAGGGGTTGACAATGAGCAGTTCTTC
cdr3_aa: CASSQDPGVDNEQFF
j_call: TRBJ2-1
cdr3_length: 15
d_call: NA
clone_size: few
v_call: TRBV4-1

cdr3_nt: TGCGCCAGCAGCCAGGCGGGGGGTCCGTCAGATACGCAGTATTTT
cdr3_aa: CASSQAGGPSDTQYF
j_call: TRBJ2-3
cdr3_length: 15
d_call: TRBD2
clone_size: few
v_call: TRBV4-1

cdr3_nt: TGTGCCAGCAGCTCTCGGACAGGGGACGCTTTCTTT
cdr3_aa: CASSSRTGDAFF
j_call: TRBJ1-1
cdr3_length: 12
d_call: TRBD1
clone_size: NA
v_call: TRBV7-2

cdr3_nt: TGTGCCAGCAGTTTTGCGGGGACAGCGAATGAAAAACTGTTTTTT
cdr3_aa: CASSFAGTANEKLFF
j_call: TRBJ1-4
cdr3_length: 15
d_call: TRBD1
clone_size: NA
v_call: TRBV7-8

cdr3_nt: TGTGCCAGCAGCCAAGGACGTTGGTATGAGCAGTTCTTC
cdr3_aa: CASSQGRWYEQFF
j_call: TRBJ2-1
cdr3_length: 13
d_call: NA
clone_size: few
v_call: TRBV3-1

cdr3_nt: TGTGCCAGCAGCGAAGGAGCGGGAGTGGACTACGAGCAGTACTTC
cdr3_aa: CASSEGAGVDYEQYF
j_call: TRBJ2-7
cdr3_length: 15
d_call: TRBD2
clone_size: once
v_call: TRBV9

cdr3_nt: TGTGCCAGCAGTCCCCACGTGGGCTATGGCTACACCTTC
cdr3_aa: CASSPHVGYGYTF
j_call: TRBJ1-2
cdr3_length: 13
d_call: NA
clone_size: NA
v_call: TRBV27

cdr3_nt: TGTGCCAGCACTACCGGGACAGGGTTTAGGGGCAATCAGCCCCAGCATTTT
cdr3_aa: CASTTGTGFRGNQPQHF
j_call: TRBJ1-5
cdr3_length: 17
d_call: TRBD1
clone_size: NA
v_call: TRBV2

cdr3_nt: TGTGCCAGCAGCCCACGACTAGCGGGGACCTACAATGAGCAGTTCTTC
cdr3_aa: CASSPRLAGTYNEQFF
j_call: TRBJ2-1
cdr3_length: 16
d_call: TRBD2
clone_size: few
v_call: TRBV9

cdr3_nt: TGTGCCAGTAGTATAGGTGTGACTTCAGAGACCCAGTACTTC
cdr3_aa: CASSIGVTSETQYF
j_call: TRBJ2-5
cdr3_length: 14
d_call: NA
clone_size: few
v_call: TRBV19

cdr3_nt: TGCAGTGCTAGCGCCCTCTACGAGCAGTACTTC
cdr3_aa: CSASALYEQYF
j_call: TRBJ2-7
cdr3_length: 11
d_call: NA
clone_size: few
v_call: TRBV20-1

cdr3_nt: TGTGCCAGCAGGAAGGACAGGGGGGCCAAAAACATTCAGTACTTC
cdr3_aa: CASRKDRGAKNIQYF
j_call: TRBJ2-4
cdr3_length: 15
d_call: TRBD1
clone_size: NA
v_call: TRBV12-3/TRBV12-4

cdr3_nt: TGTGCCAGCAGTTACTCGTCAGGGTACTCTGGAAACACCATATATTTT
cdr3_aa: CASSYSSGYSGNTIYF
j_call: TRBJ1-3
cdr3_length: 16
d_call: NA
clone_size: NA
v_call: TRBV6-6

cdr3_nt: TGTGCCAGCAGTCCTCGACAGGGTACGGGTCAGCCCCAGCATTTT
cdr3_aa: CASSPRQGTGQPQHF
j_call: TRBJ1-5
cdr3_length: 15
d_call: TRBD1
clone_size: NA
v_call: TRBV12-3/TRBV12-4

cdr3_nt: TGCGCCAGCAGCCAAGATAGGGGACTCCAAAACTATGGCTACACCTTC
cdr3_aa: CASSQDRGLQNYGYTF
j_call: TRBJ1-2
cdr3_length: 16
d_call: NA
clone_size: NA
v_call: TRBV4-1

cdr3_nt: TGCAGTGCTAGACTTCGGCCTACTAGCAGGGCAGATACGCAGTATTTT
cdr3_aa: CSARLRPTSRADTQYF
j_call: TRBJ2-3
cdr3_length: 16
d_call: NA
clone_size: many
v_call: TRBV20-1

cdr3_nt: TGTGCCAGCAGTCCCGGGACAGGGATTGTAACCGGGGAGCTGTTTTTT
cdr3_aa: CASSPGTGIVTGELFF
j_call: TRBJ2-2
cdr3_length: 16
d_call: TRBD1
clone_size: NA
v_call: TRBV6-5

cdr3_nt: TGTGCCAGCAGTCCGGGACGTTGGACTGAAGCTTTCTTT
cdr3_aa: CASSPGRWTEAFF
j_call: TRBJ1-1
cdr3_length: 13
d_call: NA
clone_size: many
v_call: TRBV6-5

cdr3_nt: TGTGCCAGCAGTTTAAGCCCGCAGGGCTATGGCTACACCTTC
cdr3_aa: CASSLSPQGYGYTF
j_call: TRBJ1-2
cdr3_length: 14
d_call: NA
clone_size: few
v_call: TRBV27

cdr3_nt: TGCAGTGCTAGCGGAGCGGTGAGCACAGATACGCAGTATTTT
cdr3_aa: CSASGAVSTDTQYF
j_call: TRBJ2-3
cdr3_length: 14
d_call: NA
clone_size: few
v_call: TRBV20-1

cdr3_nt: TGTGCCAGCAGTGAACTAGCGGGGTCAGATACGCAGTATTTT
cdr3_aa: CASSELAGSDTQYF
j_call: TRBJ2-3
cdr3_length: 14
d_call: TRBD2
clone_size: NA
v_call: TRBV6-1

cdr3_nt: TGCGCCAGCAGCTTGGTGGCAGGAGTGAACACTGAAGCTTTCTTT
cdr3_aa: CASSLVAGVNTEAFF
j_call: TRBJ1-1
cdr3_length: 15
d_call: NA
clone_size: NA
v_call: TRBV5-1

cdr3_nt: TGTGCCAGTAGTATGAGTTTAGCGGGAGGGGGAGAGACCCAGTACTTC
cdr3_aa: CASSMSLAGGGETQYF
j_call: TRBJ2-5
cdr3_length: 16
d_call: TRBD2
clone_size: NA
v_call: TRBV19

cdr3_nt: TGTGCCAGCAGCCCCCTGGGGGGGGGGAGTGAAAAACTGTTTTTT
cdr3_aa: CASSPLGGGSEKLFF
j_call: TRBJ1-4
cdr3_length: 15
d_call: NA
clone_size: NA
v_call: TRBV4-2

cdr3_nt: TGTGCCAGCAGCGTAGGCCCCTCGGGAGGGCCTGTGTCCGGGGAGCTGTTTTTT
cdr3_aa: CASSVGPSGGPVSGELFF
j_call: TRBJ2-2
cdr3_length: 18
d_call: TRBD2
clone_size: NA
v_call: TRBV9

cdr3_nt: TGTGCCAGCAGTGGACAGGGCTGGTCGCGTGGCTACACCTTC
cdr3_aa: CASSGQGWSRGYTF
j_call: TRBJ1-2
cdr3_length: 14
d_call: TRBD1
clone_size: few
v_call: TRBV2

cdr3_nt: TGTGCCAGCAGTTGGGCTAGCGGGAGGCAAAGCTCCTACAATGAGCAGTTCTTC
cdr3_aa: CASSWASGRQSSYNEQFF
j_call: TRBJ2-1
cdr3_length: 18
d_call: TRBD2
clone_size: NA
v_call: TRBV12-3/TRBV12-4

cdr3_nt: TGTGCCAGCAGCACAGGGGGAAACTATGGCTACACCTTC
cdr3_aa: CASSTGGNYGYTF
j_call: TRBJ1-2
cdr3_length: 13
d_call: TRBD1
clone_size: few
v_call: TRBV6-6

cdr3_nt: TGTGCCAGCAGTCGCGACACCACCTACGAGCAGTACTTC
cdr3_aa: CASSRDTTYEQYF
j_call: TRBJ2-7
cdr3_length: 13
d_call: NA
clone_size: NA
v_call: TRBV27

cdr3_nt: TGCGCCAGCAGCACATGGACGGAACCTCTACAGGTGCCCGACTTC
cdr3_aa: CASSTWTEPLQVPDF
j_call: TRBJ1-2
cdr3_length: 15
d_call: NA
clone_size: few
v_call: TRBV5-1

cdr3_nt: TGTGCCAGCAGTGAATTATCGACTTACCAAGAGACCCAGTACTTC
cdr3_aa: CASSELSTYQETQYF
j_call: TRBJ2-5
cdr3_length: 15
d_call: NA
clone_size: many
v_call: TRBV25-1